This TCR beta chain is from a study of molecular identifiers for immune sequencing clone quantification. The CDR3 length is 15 residues. V was pared by 0 bases and J by 6 bases, with 8 bases of the junction left unmatched. CDR1 and CDR2 from the germline V gene are DFQATT and SNEGSKA (reference sequence). TCRdb re-derived calls from the PCR reads in MiXCR, one entry per CDR3 protein. The table records around 86,000 distinct CDR3 sequences, about 20% of them present only once. The chain joins TRBV20-1 to TRBJ2-3; 8 bases fit TRBD1. The sequence was obtained from a human donor in good health. Some libraries in this study had Jurkat cell RNA spiked in. Material for sequencing was naive CD8+ T cells from blood, with Jurkat cell RNA spiked in. Subset indicated: FACS-sorted CD8+CD4-CCR7+CD45RA+ naive T cells. CDR3 coding DNA: TGCAGTGCTAGAGATCATCAGGGGGCGCTGGATACGCAGTATTTT. This gives the protein CSARDHQGALDTQYF.